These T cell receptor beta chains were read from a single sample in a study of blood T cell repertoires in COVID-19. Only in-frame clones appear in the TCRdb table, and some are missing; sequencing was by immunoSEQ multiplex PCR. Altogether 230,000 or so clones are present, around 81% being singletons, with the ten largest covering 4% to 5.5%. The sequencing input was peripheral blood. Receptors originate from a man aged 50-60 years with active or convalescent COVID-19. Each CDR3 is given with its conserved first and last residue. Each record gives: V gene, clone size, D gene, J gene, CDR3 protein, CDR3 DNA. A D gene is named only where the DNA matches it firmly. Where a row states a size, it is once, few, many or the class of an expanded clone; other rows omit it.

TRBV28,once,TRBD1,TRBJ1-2,CASSLAGGQGAHGYTF,TGTGCCAGCAGTTTAGCGGGGGGACAGGGGGCGCACGGCTACACCTTC
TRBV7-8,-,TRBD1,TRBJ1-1,CASSPARQGTEAFF,TGTGCCAGCAGCCCCGCTCGACAGGGCACTGAAGCTTTCTTT
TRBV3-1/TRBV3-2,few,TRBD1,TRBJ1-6,CASSRTGDNSPLHF,TGTGCCAGCAGCCGAACAGGGGATAATTCACCCCTCCACTTT
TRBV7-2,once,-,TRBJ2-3,CASSPALTSLDTQYF,TGTGCCAGCAGCCCAGCACTCACTAGCTTAGATACGCAGTATTTT
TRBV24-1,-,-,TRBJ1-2,CATMGGDNGYTF,TGTGCCACCATGGGGGGGGATAATGGCTACACCTTC
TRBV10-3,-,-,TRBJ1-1,CAISESIGVGGTEAFF,TGTGCCATCAGTGAGTCCATTGGGGTGGGGGGCACTGAAGCTTTCTTT
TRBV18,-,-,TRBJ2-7,CASSLLFHEQYF,TGTGCCAGCTCGTTACTCTTCCACGAGCAGTACTTC
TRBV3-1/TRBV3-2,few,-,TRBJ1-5,CASSQDLQTDQPQHF,TGTGCCAGCAGCCAAGACCTCCAGACAGATCAGCCCCAGCATTTT
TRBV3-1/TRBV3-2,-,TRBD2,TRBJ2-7,CASSQDQASGGAYEQYF,TGTGCCAGCAGCCAAGATCAGGCTAGCGGGGGGGCCTACGAGCAGTACTTC
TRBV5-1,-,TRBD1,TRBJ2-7,CASSFPGQGTRTYEQYF,TGCGCCAGCAGCTTCCCGGGACAGGGAACAAGGACCTACGAGCAGTACTTC
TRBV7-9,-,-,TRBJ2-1,CASSPGNEQFF,TGTGCCAGCAGCCCCGGTAATGAGCAGTTCTTC
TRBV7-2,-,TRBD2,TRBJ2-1,CASSLASGGSYNEQFF,TGTGCCAGCAGCTTAGCGAGCGGGGGGTCCTACAATGAGCAGTTCTTC
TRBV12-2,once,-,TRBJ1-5,CASRGQTGGFQPQHF,TGTGCAAGTCGCGGTCAGACAGGGGGATTTCAGCCCCAGCATTTT
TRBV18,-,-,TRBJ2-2,CASSLDRNTGELFF,TGTGCCAGCTCACTTGACAGAAACACCGGGGAGCTGTTTTTT
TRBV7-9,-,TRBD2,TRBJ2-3,CASSLGVPGRGTDTQYF,TGTGCCAGCAGCTTAGGGGTCCCGGGGAGGGGCACAGATACGCAGTATTTT
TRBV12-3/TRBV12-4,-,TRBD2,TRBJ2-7,CASTTREEYEQYF,TGTGCCAGCACCACTCGGGAGGAATACGAGCAGTACTTC
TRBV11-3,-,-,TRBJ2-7,CASSLLAGGEQYF,TGTGCCAGCAGCTTACTAGCAGGCGGGGAGCAGTACTTC
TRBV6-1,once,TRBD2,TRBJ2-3,CASSEGGAGGGDTQYF,TGTGCCAGCAGTGAAGGAGGAGCGGGGGGAGGAGATACGCAGTATTTT
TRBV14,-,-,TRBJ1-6,CASSQGPNSPLHF,TGTGCCAGCAGCCAAGGGCCGAATTCACCCCTCCACTTT
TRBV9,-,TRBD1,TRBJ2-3,CASSSRQGNTDTQYF,TGTGCCAGCAGCTCCAGACAGGGAAACACAGATACGCAGTATTTT
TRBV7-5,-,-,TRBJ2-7,CVRSTTTGEGEQYF,TGTGTCAGAAGCACGACGACAGGCGAGGGTGAGCAGTACTTC
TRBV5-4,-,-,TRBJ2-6,CASSLAGANVLTF,TGTGCCAGCAGCCTTGCTGGGGCCAACGTCCTGACTTTC
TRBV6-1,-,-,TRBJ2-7,CASSELGGQYF,TGTGCCAGCAGTGAACTCGGGGGGCAGTACTTC
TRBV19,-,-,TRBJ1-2,CASSAQKYGYTF,TGTGCCAGTAGTGCCCAGAAGTATGGCTACACCTTC
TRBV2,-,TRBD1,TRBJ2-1,CASSSTTGPNEQFF,TGTGCCAGCAGTAGTACGACAGGGCCCAATGAGCAGTTCTTC
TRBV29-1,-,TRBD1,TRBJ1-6,CSVRDRDSPLHF,TGCAGCGTGAGGGACAGGGATTCACCCCTCCACTTT
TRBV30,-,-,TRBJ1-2,CAWSVQGPTNYGYTF,TGTGCCTGGAGCGTTCAGGGGCCAACTAACTATGGCTACACCTTC
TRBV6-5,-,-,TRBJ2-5,CATSRGPGQQETQYF,TGTGCCACTTCACGAGGCCCGGGACAACAAGAGACCCAGTACTTC
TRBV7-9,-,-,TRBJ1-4,CASSLTGNEKLFF,TGTGCCAGCAGCTTAACGGGGAATGAAAAACTGTTTTTT
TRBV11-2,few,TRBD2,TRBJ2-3,CASSPRLAGGTLAQYF,TGTGCCAGCAGCCCGCGACTAGCGGGGGGTACCCTAGCGCAGTATTTT
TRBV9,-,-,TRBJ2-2,CASSVEVGGPTYTGELFF,TGTGCCAGCAGCGTAGAGGTCGGGGGGCCGACTTACACCGGGGAGCTGTTTTTT
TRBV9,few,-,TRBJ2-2,CASSVGGRASNTGELFF,TGTGCCAGCAGCGTAGGGGGCCGGGCTTCGAACACCGGGGAGCTGTTTTTT
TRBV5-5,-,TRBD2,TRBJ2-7,CASSASGTSDKRYEQYF,TGTGCCAGCAGCGCCTCCGGGACTAGCGATAAACGTTACGAGCAGTACTTC
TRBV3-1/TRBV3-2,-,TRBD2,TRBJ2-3,CASSQGSGGTDTQYF,TGTGCCAGCAGCCAAGGGAGCGGGGGAACAGATACGCAGTATTTT
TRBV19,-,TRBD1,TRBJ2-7,CASSPGQGAQEQYF,TGTGCCAGTTCACCGGGACAGGGGGCTCAGGAGCAGTACTTC
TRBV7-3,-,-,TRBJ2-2,CAEGVRVHTGELFF,TGTGCCGAGGGGGTGAGGGTCCACACCGGGGAGCTGTTTTTT
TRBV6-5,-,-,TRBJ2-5,CASTKGETQYF,TGTGCCAGCACCAAGGGGGAGACCCAGTACTTC
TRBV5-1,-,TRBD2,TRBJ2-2,CASRWNGGASTGELFF,TGCGCCAGCAGGTGGAACGGGGGGGCGAGCACCGGGGAGCTGTTTTTT
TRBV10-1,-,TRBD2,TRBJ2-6,CASTGGGANVLTF,TGCGCCAGCACGGGGGGTGGGGCCAACGTCCTGACTTTC
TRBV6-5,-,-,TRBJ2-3,CASSRASGSTDTQYF,TGTGCCAGCAGTCGGGCATCGGGGAGCACAGATACGCAGTATTTT
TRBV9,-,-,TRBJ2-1,CASSPGLGEQFF,TGTGCCAGCAGCCCTGGGCTCGGTGAGCAGTTCTTC
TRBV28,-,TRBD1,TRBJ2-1,CASSLVGTGRVHEQFF,TGTGCCAGCAGTTTAGTGGGGACAGGGAGGGTCCATGAGCAGTTCTTC
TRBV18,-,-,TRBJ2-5,CASSRMKGYQETQYF,TGTGCCAGCTCACGCATGAAGGGGTACCAAGAGACCCAGTACTTC
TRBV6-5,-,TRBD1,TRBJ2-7,CASRADRATYEQYF,TGTGCCAGCAGAGCGGACAGGGCCACCTACGAGCAGTACTTC
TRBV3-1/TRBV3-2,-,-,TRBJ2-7,CASSHLRAQHEQYF,TGTGCCAGCAGCCATTTGAGGGCGCAGCACGAGCAGTACTTC
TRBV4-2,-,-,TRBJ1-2,CASSPKPGVYGYTF,TGTGCCAGCAGCCCGAAGCCGGGGGTTTATGGCTACACCTTC
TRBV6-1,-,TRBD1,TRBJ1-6,CASSEASGRGRSPLHF,TGTGCCAGCAGTGAAGCATCCGGCAGGGGGCGTTCACCCCTCCACTTT
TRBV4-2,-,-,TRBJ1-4,CASSQDRAGEGEKLFF,TGTGCCAGCAGCCAAGATCGTGCAGGGGAGGGTGAAAAACTGTTTTTT
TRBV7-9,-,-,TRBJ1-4,CASSFSRTGKLEKLFF,TGTGCCAGCAGCTTTTCGAGAACAGGGAAACTTGAAAAACTGTTTTTT
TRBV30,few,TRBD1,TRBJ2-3,CAWGQGGTDTQYF,TGTGCCTGGGGACAGGGGGGCACAGATACGCAGTATTTT
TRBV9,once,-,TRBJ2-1,CASSDGGRDEQFF,TGTGCCAGCAGCGACGGAGGTAGGGATGAGCAGTTCTTC
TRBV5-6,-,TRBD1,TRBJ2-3,CASSLVTGGPDTQYF,TGTGCCAGCAGCTTGGTGACAGGGGGGCCAGATACGCAGTATTTT
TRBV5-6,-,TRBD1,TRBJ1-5,CASSVGQGYQPQHF,TGTGCCAGCAGCGTCGGACAGGGCTATCAGCCCCAGCATTTT
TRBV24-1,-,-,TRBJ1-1,CATSARGGGREAFF,TGTGCCACCAGTGCCCGAGGGGGTGGTCGTGAAGCTTTCTTT
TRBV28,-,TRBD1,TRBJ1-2,CASSDPGQGLGGYTF,TGTGCCAGCAGTGACCCGGGACAGGGGTTGGGGGGCTACACCTTC